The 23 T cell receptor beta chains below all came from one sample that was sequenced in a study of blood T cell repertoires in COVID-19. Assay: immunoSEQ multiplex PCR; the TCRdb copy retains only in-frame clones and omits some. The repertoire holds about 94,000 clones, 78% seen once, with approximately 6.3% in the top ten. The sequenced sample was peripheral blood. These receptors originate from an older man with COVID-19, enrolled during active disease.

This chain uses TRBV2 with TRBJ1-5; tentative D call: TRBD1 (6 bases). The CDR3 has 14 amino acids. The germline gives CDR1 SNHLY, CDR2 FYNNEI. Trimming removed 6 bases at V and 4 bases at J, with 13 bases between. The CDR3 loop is CASRGTSTNQPQHF. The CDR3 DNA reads TGTGCCAGCAGGGGGACATCGACTAATCAGCCCCAGCATTTT.

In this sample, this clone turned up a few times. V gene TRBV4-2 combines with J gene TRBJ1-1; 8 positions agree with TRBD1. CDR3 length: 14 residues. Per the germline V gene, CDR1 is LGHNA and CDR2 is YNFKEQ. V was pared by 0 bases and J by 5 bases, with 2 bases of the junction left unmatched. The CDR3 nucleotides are TGTGCCAGCAGCCAAGAACAGGGGGGGACTGAAGCTTTCTTT. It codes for CASSQEQGGTEAFF.

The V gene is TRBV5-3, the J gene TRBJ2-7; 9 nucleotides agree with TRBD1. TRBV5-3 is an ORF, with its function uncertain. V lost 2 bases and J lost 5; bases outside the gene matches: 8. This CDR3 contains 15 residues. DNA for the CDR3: TGTGCCAGAAGCTTACTATGGACAGGGGTCAACGAGCAGTACTTC. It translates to CARSLLWTGVNEQYF.

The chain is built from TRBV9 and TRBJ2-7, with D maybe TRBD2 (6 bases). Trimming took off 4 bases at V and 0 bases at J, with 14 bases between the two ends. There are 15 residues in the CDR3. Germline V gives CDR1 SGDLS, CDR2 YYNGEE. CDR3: CASSTRDLPSYEQYF. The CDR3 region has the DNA TGTGCCAGCAGCACCCGGGACTTGCCCTCCTACGAGCAGTACTTC.

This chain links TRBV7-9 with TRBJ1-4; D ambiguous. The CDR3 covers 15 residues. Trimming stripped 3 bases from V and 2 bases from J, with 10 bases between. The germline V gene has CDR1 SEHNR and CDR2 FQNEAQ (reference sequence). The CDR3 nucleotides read TGTGCCAGCAGCTTTGTGCGAGGGACTAATGAAAAACTGTTTTTT. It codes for CASSFVRGTNEKLFF.

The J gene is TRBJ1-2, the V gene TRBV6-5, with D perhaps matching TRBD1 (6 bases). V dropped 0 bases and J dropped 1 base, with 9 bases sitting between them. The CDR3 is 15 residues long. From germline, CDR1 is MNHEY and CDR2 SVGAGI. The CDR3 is CASSYSGHFNYGYTF. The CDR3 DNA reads TGTGCCAGCAGTTACTCGGGACACTTTAACTATGGCTACACCTTC.

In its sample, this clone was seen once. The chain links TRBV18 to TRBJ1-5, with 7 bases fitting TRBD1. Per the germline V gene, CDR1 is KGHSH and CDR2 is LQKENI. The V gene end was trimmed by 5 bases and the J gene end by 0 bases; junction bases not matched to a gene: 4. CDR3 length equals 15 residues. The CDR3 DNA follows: TGTGCCAGCTCAGGCGGGACAGTTAGCAATCAGCCCCAGCATTTT. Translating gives CASSGGTVSNQPQHF.

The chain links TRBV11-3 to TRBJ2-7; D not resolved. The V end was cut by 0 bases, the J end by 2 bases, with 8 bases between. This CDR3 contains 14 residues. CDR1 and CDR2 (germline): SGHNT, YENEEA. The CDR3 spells CASSLDQEAYEQYF. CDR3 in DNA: TGTGCCAGCAGCTTAGATCAGGAAGCCTACGAGCAGTACTTC.

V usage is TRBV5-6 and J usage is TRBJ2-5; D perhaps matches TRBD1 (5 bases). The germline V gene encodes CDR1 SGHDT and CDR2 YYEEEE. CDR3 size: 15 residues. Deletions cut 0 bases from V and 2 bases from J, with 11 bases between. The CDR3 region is CASSLAGRAQETQYF. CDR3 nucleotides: TGTGCCAGCAGCTTGGCTGGCAGGGCGCAAGAGACCCAGTACTTC.

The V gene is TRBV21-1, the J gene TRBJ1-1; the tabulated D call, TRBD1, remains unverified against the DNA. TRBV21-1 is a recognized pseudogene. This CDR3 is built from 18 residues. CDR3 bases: TGTGCCAGCAGCAAAGCGCGGGACAGGGATTCGGGCTTCGACCAAGCTTTCTTT. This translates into CASSKARDRDSGFDQAFF.

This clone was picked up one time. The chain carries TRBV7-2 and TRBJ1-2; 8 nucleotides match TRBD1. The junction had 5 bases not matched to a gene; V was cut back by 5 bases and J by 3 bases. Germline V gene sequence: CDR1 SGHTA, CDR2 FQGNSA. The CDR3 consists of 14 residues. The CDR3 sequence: CASSPGQGHYGYTF. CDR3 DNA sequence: TGTGCCAGCAGCCCTGGACAGGGCCACTATGGCTACACCTTC.

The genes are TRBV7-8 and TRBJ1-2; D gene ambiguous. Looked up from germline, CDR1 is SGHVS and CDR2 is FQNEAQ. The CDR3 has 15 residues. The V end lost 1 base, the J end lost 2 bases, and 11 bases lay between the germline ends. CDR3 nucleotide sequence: TGTGCCAGCAGCTTAGAAACGGGGTTCAACTATGGCTACACCTTC. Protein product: CASSLETGFNYGYTF.

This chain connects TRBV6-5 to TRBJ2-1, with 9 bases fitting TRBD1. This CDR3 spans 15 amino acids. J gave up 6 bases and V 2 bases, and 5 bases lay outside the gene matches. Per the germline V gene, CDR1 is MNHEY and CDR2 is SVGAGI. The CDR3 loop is CASSYAGTGFNEQFF. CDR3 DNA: TGTGCCAGCAGTTACGCCGGGACAGGGTTCAATGAGCAGTTCTTC.

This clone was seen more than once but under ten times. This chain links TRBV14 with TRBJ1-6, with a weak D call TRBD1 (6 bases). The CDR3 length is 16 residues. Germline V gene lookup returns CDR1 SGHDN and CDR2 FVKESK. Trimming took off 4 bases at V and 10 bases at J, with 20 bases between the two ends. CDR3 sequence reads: CASSRETGWVRSPLHF. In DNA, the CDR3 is TGTGCCAGCAGCCGAGAGACAGGTTGGGTACGGTCACCCCTCCACTTT.

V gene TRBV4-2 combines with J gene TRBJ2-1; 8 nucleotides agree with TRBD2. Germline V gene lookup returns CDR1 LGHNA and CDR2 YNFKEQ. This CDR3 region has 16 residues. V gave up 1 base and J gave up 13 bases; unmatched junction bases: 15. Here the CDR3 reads CASSQAAGGAISEQFF. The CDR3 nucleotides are TGTGCCAGCAGCCAAGCGGCCGGGGGGGCGATTTCGGAACAGTTCTTC.

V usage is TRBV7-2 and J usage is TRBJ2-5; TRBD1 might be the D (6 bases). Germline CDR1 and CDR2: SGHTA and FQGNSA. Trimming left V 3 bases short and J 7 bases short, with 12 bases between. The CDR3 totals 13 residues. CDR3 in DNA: TGTGCCAGCAGCTTTGCGGGCAGGGGGACCCAGTACTTC. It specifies CASSFAGRGTQYF.

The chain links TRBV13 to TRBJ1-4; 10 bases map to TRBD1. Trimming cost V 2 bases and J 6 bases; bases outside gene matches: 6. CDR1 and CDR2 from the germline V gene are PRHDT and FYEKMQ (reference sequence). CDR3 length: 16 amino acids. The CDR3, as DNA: TGTGCCAGCAGCTTAAGGCTAGGGACAGGGGATGAAAAACTGTTTTTT. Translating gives CASSLRLGTGDEKLFF.

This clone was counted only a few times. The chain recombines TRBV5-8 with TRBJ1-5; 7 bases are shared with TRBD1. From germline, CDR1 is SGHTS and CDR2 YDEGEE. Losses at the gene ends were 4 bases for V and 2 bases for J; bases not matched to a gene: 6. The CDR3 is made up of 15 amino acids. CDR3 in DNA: TGTGCCAGCAGCCGTGGACAGGCAGGCAATCAGCCCCAGCATTTT. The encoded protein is CASSRGQAGNQPQHF.

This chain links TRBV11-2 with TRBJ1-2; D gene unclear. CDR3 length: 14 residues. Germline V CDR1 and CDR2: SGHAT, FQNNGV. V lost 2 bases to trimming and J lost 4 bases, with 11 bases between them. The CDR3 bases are TGTGCCAGCAGCTTAAGCCCTGTCCTCTATGGCTACACCTTC. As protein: CASSLSPVLYGYTF. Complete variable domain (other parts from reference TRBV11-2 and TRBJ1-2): EAGVAQSPRYKIIEKRQSVAFWCNPISGHATLYWYQQILGQGPKLLIQFQNNGVVDDSQLPKDRFSAERLKGVDSTLKIQPAKLEDSAVYLCASSLSPVLYGYTFGSGTRLTVV.

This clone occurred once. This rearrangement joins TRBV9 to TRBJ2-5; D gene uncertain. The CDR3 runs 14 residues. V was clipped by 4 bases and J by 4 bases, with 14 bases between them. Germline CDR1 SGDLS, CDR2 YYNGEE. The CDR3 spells CASSSNSGRETQYF. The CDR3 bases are TGTGCCAGCAGCTCTAACAGTGGTAGAGAGACCCAGTACTTC.

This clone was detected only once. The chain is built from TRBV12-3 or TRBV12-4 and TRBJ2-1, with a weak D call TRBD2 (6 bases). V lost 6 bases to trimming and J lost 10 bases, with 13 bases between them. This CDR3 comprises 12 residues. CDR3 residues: CASSRGAGEQFF. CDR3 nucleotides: TGTGCCAGCAGCCGAGGGGCGGGGGAGCAGTTCTTC.

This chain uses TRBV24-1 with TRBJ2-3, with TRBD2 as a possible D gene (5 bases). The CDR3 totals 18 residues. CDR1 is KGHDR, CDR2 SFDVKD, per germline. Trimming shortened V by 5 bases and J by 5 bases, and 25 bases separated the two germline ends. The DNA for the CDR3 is TGTGCCACCAGTGGGCATAACAGCGGAGGAGAAAGTCAAGATACGCAGTATTTT. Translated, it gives CATSGHNSGGESQDTQYF.

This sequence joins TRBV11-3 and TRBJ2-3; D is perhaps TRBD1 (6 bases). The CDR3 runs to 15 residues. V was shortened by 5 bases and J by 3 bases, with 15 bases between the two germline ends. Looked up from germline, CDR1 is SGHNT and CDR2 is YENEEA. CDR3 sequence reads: CASSPNSDRTDTQYF. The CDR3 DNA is TGTGCCAGCAGCCCTAATTCTGACAGGACAGATACGCAGTATTTT. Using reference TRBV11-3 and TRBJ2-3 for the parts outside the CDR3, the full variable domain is EAGVVQSPRYKIIEKKQPVAFWCNPISGHNTLYWYLQNLGQGPELLIRYENEEAVDDSQLPKDRFSAERLKGVDSTLKIQPAELGDSAVYLCASSPNSDRTDTQYFGPGTRLTVL.